These 16 T cell receptor beta chains share one sample of origin, sequenced in a study of blood T cell repertoires in COVID-19. TCRdb's table, derived via immunoSEQ multiplex PCR, lists solely in-frame clones and lacks some. Found here are tens of thousands of clones, roughly nine tenths of them singletons; the top ten hold under 10%. Material for sequencing was peripheral blood. The source of these receptors is a man between 25 and 39 years old with active or convalescent COVID-19.

This clone was seen only once. This rearrangement joins TRBV19 to TRBJ1-1, with a possible D match to TRBD1 (6 bases). Between the trimmed V and J ends, which lost 2 bases and 0 bases, there was a span of 13 bases. Germline CDR1 and CDR2: LNHDA and SQIVND (reference sequence). The CDR3 is 16 amino acids. The CDR3 here is CASSIQGYRMNTEAFF. In DNA form, the CDR3 reads TGTGCCAGTAGTATACAGGGGTATCGGATGAACACTGAAGCTTTCTTT. Combining the CDR3 with reference TRBV19 and TRBJ1-1 gives the whole variable domain DGGITQSPKYLFRKEGQNVTLSCEQNLNHDAMYWYRQDPGQGLRLIYYSQIVNDFQKGDIAEGYSVSREKKESFPLTVTSAQKNPTAFYLCASSIQGYRMNTEAFFGQGTRLTVV.

J is TRBJ2-2 and V is TRBV5-1; a weak D match, TRBD2 (6 bases). The germline V gene has CDR1 SGHRS and CDR2 YFSETQ. V lost 0 bases and J lost 1, with 10 bases in between. The CDR3 loop spans 16 amino acids. CDR3 in amino acids: CASSLEGSGNTGELFF. For the CDR3, the DNA is TGCGCCAGCAGCTTGGAGGGTAGCGGGAACACCGGGGAGCTGTTTTTT.

This clone appeared a single time. The rearrangement links TRBV19 to TRBJ1-6; no clear D. The ends were cut back, 3 bases at V and 7 bases at J, with 13 bases in the middle. The V gene's germline CDR1 is LNHDA and CDR2 SQIVND (reference sequence). CDR3 length: 15 residues. DNA for the CDR3: TGTGCCAGTAGTATGTCGGCGGCGGGGAATTCACCCCTCCACTTT. The encoded protein is CASSMSAAGNSPLHF.

The chain has TRBV2 and TRBJ1-1; TRBD1 matches at 7 bases. After removal of 7 bases from V and 4 bases from J, the junction contained 6 bases not matched to a gene. The CDR3 sequence is 13 residues long. Looked up from germline, CDR1 is SNHLY and CDR2 is FYNNEI. CDR3 protein: CASTRQGTTEAFF. CDR3 coding DNA: TGTGCCAGCACCCGACAGGGTACCACTGAAGCTTTCTTT.

This clone was observed a single time. The chain recombines TRBV7-2 with TRBJ2-1, with a possible D match to TRBD2 (6 bases). This CDR3 comprises 18 residues. In germline, CDR1 is SGHTA, CDR2 FQGNSA. The germline V and J ends were trimmed by 1 base and 0 bases, with 16 bases remaining between them. CDR3 sequence (DNA): TGTGCCAGCAGCTTAGTAGGGAGGTGGCAGACCTCCTACAATGAGCAGTTCTTC. It codes for CASSLVGRWQTSYNEQFF.

V is TRBV27 and J is TRBJ1-1, with a tentative D call TRBD1 (6 bases). Trimming took 2 bases from V and 3 from J, leaving 10 bases between them. This CDR3 comprises 14 residues. Germline assignment: CDR1 MNHEY and CDR2 SMNVEV (reference sequence). DNA for the CDR3: TGTGCCAGCAGTTTAACTAGGGGGTACACTGAAGCTTTCTTT. This encodes CASSLTRGYTEAFF.

This sequence joins TRBV7-2 and TRBJ2-3, with 8 bases that match TRBD2. The CDR3 totals 17 residues. V lost 1 base, J lost 0 bases, and 6 bases stayed unmatched. Germline-derived CDR1 and CDR2 are SGHTA and FQGNSA. Written as DNA, the CDR3 is TGTGCCAGCAGCTTAGGAATTAGCGGGGTTAGCACAGATACGCAGTATTTT. It specifies CASSLGISGVSTDTQYF.

CDR3 sequence (DNA): TGTGCCTGGAGTCCTGGCAGGAAAGGAGAGACCCAGTACTTC. Translating it yields CAWSPGRKGETQYF. The rearrangement links TRBV30 to TRBJ2-5; D ambiguous. Per germline, CDR1 GTSNPN and CDR2 SVGIG (reference sequence). The CDR3 consists of 14 residues. Trimming cost V 2 bases and J 4 bases, with 14 bases left between them. Filled out from reference TRBV30 and TRBJ2-5, the complete variable domain reads SQTIHQWPATLVQPVGSPLSLECTVEGTSNPNLYWYRQAAGRGLQLLFYSVGIGQISSEVPQNLSASRPQDRQFILSSKKLLLSDSGFYLCAWSPGRKGETQYFGPGTRLLVL.

The chain employs TRBV6-5 and TRBJ1-5; maybe TRBD1 (6 bases). The CDR3 is 13 amino acids. V was clipped by 6 bases and J by 7 bases, with 13 bases between them. Germline V gene lookup returns CDR1 MNHEY and CDR2 SVGAGI. DNA of the CDR3: TGTGCCAGCAGCAACAGGGTTGGGCAGCCCCAGCATTTT. It specifies CASSNRVGQPQHF.

The J gene is TRBJ1-1, the V gene TRBV25-1; TRBD1 agrees at 7 bases. CDR3 length equals 13 residues. Germline V gene data show CDR1 as MGHDK and CDR2 as SYGVNS. Trimming cost V 7 bases and J 1 base; bases outside gene matches: 3. CDR3 protein: CASKDRENTEAFF. CDR3 coding DNA: TGTGCCAGCAAAGACAGGGAGAACACTGAAGCTTTCTTT.

The V call is TRBV29-1, the J call TRBJ2-5; 7 positions match TRBD2. This CDR3 comprises 12 residues. J lost 6 bases, V lost 5 bases, and 6 bases had no gene match. Germline CDR1 SQVTM, CDR2 ANQGSEA. The CDR3 DNA reads TGCAGCGTTCTCAGCGGGGAGAAGACCCAGTACTTC. Protein product: CSVLSGEKTQYF.

The table lists this clone with a few counts. This chain uses TRBV11-2 with TRBJ2-7; the match to TRBD2 covers 12 bases. V dropped 5 bases and J dropped 5; count of bases not matched to a gene: 13. Looked up from germline, CDR1 is SGHAT and CDR2 is FQNNGV. CDR3 length: 17 amino acids. The CDR3 DNA reads as TGTGCCAGCAGCCTCGCTAGCGGGGGGGCCTCTCGGAACGAGCAGTACTTC. Encoded protein: CASSLASGGASRNEQYF.

J is TRBJ2-3 and V is TRBV5-4; TRBD1 aligns across 10 bases. CDR1 SGHNT and CDR2 YYREEE come from the germline V gene (reference sequence). The CDR3 spans 16 residues. V was pared by 4 bases and J by 4 bases, with 9 bases of the junction left unmatched. In DNA form, the CDR3 reads TGTGCCAGCAGCCTACCGGGACAGGGGAGGGCAGATACGCAGTATTTT. Its protein is CASSLPGQGRADTQYF. The full variable domain, with the rest looked up from reference TRBV5-4 and TRBJ2-3, is ETGVTQSPTHLIKTRGQQVTLRCSSQSGHNTVSWYQQALGQGPQFIFQYYREEENGRGNFPPRFSGLQFPNYSSELNVNALELDDSALYLCASSLPGQGRADTQYFGPGTRLTVL.

A note on this clone: A read error may account for a junction end that differs from germline. The chain carries TRBV5-1 and TRBJ2-2, with 9 bases identical to TRBD2. Germline V lookup: CDR1 SGHRS, CDR2 YFSETQ. The CDR3 runs to 15 residues. CDR3 nucleotides: TGCGCCCGCAGTCGCGGCGGGGGGGACACCGGGGAGCTGTTTTTT. Protein product: CARSRGGGDTGELFF.

J is TRBJ1-1 and V is TRBV4-1, with 7 bases identical to TRBD1. J gave up 4 bases and V 4 bases, and 6 bases lay outside the gene matches. This CDR3 has 14 residues. Germline values: CDR1 MGHRA, CDR2 YSYEKL. The CDR3 sequence: CASSPKRQGTEAFF. Here the CDR3 DNA reads TGCGCCAGCAGCCCTAAAAGACAGGGCACTGAAGCTTTCTTT.

The chain joins TRBV3-1 (or the pseudogene TRBV3-2) to TRBJ1-2; TRBD1 matches 7 bases. Unmatched junction bases numbered 13, after V lost 4 bases and J lost 8 bases. The CDR3 totals 15 residues. Germline V CDR1 and CDR2: LGHDT, YNNKEL (reference sequence). The CDR3 loop is CASSRQGPGFGGYTF. The DNA for the CDR3 is TGTGCCAGCAGCCGACAGGGCCCTGGTTTTGGAGGCTACACCTTC.